A single sample gave rise to the 14 T cell receptor beta chains below, sequenced in a study of CD8 T cells in Susac syndrome. The RNA, about 0.45 to 1 ug, was put through reverse transcription using random hexamers. TCRdb passed the immunoSEQ multiplex PCR reads through MiXCR, listing each CDR3 protein once. The sample records about 300,000 distinct CDR3 sequences, 75% to 90% being singletons. Sequences were obtained from CD8+ T cells from PBMCs. The receptors come from a human donor with multiple sclerosis.

The rearrangement links TRBV27 to TRBJ1-1; weak D call: TRBD1 (5 bases). V was shortened by 5 bases and J by 5 bases, with 21 bases between the two germline ends. CDR3 length: 16 residues. Germline CDR1 MNHEY, CDR2 SMNVEV (reference sequence). CDR3 sequence: CASSITSFGALTEAFF. CDR3 DNA: TGTGCCAGCAGTATTACCTCGTTTGGGGCGCTTACTGAAGCTTTCTTT.

This chain connects TRBV27 to TRBJ2-2; D is uncertain. Trimming shortened V by 4 bases and J by 4 bases, and 7 bases separated the two germline ends. This CDR3 has 13 residues. Germline V lookup: CDR1 MNHEY, CDR2 SMNVEV (reference sequence). The CDR3 reads CASSWSGTGELFF. The CDR3 bases are TGTGCCAGCAGTTGGTCGGGCACCGGGGAGCTGTTTTTT.

The genes are TRBV28 and TRBJ2-3, with no clear D. CDR1 MDHEN and CDR2 SYDVKM come from the germline V gene. V lost 2 bases and J 0 bases, leaving 12 bases between the germline ends. The CDR3 consists of 16 residues. The CDR3 here is CASSLPSSGSTDTQYF. The CDR3 DNA reads as TGTGCCAGCAGTTTACCGTCCTCGGGTAGCACAGATACGCAGTATTTT.

This chain connects TRBV5-6 to TRBJ2-1, with 9 bases aligning to TRBD1. Germline V lookup: CDR1 SGHDT, CDR2 YYEEEE. The CDR3 is 14 amino acids. V gave up 5 bases and J gave up 6 bases; unmatched junction bases: 6. The chain's CDR3 is CASRDRDRVNEQFF. The CDR3 nucleotides read TGTGCCAGCAGGGACCGGGACAGGGTCAATGAGCAGTTCTTC. Full variable domain (remainder filled in from reference TRBV5-6 and TRBJ2-1): DAGVTQSPTHLIKTRGQQVTLRCSPKSGHDTVSWYQQALGQGPQFIFQYYEEEERQRGNFPDRFSGHQFPNYSSELNVNALLLGDSALYLCASRDRDRVNEQFFGPGTRLTVL.

This sequence joins TRBV7-2 and TRBJ2-1; 8 bases line up with TRBD2. The CDR3 consists of 12 residues. Germline lookup yields CDR1 SGHTA and CDR2 FQGNSA. V was clipped by 5 bases and J by 8 bases; unmatched bases: 2. The CDR3 nucleotides read TGTGCCAGCAGCGCGGGACTAGATGAGCAGTTCTTC. Its translation: CASSAGLDEQFF.

The chain employs TRBV2 and TRBJ2-3, with D perhaps assigned TRBD1 or TRBD2 (5 bases each). There are 15 residues in the CDR3. Looked up from germline, CDR1 is SNHLY and CDR2 is FYNNEI. Trimming stripped 0 bases from V and 3 bases from J, with 10 bases between. The CDR3: CASSEAGPHTDTQYF. CDR3 nucleotides: TGTGCCAGCAGTGAAGCGGGACCGCATACAGATACGCAGTATTTT. The whole variable domain, filled in from reference TRBV2 and TRBJ2-3, reads EPEVTQTPSHQVTQMGQEVILRCVPISNHLYFYWYRQILGQKVEFLVSFYNNEISEKSEIFDDQFSVERPDGSNFTLKIRSTKLEDSAMYFCASSEAGPHTDTQYFGPGTRLTVL.

This clonotype appeared once. The rearrangement joins TRBV18 to TRBJ2-5, with D unclear. Trimming pared 5 bases from V and 3 bases from J, leaving 16 bases between. CDR1 and CDR2 (germline): KGHSH, LQKENI. The CDR3 spans 15 residues. CDR3 DNA: TGTGCCAGCTCAATAGCTCCGGAGTTAGAAGAGACCCAGTACTTC. Its translation is CASSIAPELEETQYF.

The chain joins TRBV11-2 to TRBJ2-1; 7 positions agree with TRBD2. The V gene end was trimmed by 3 bases and the J gene end by 5 bases; junction bases not matched to a gene: 19. Looked up from germline, CDR1 is SGHAT and CDR2 is FQNNGV. The CDR3 contains 19 residues. CDR3: CASSLRGASGLVTHNEQFF. In nucleotides, the CDR3 is TGTGCCAGCAGCTTGCGCGGCGCTAGCGGCCTGGTTACCCACAATGAGCAGTTCTTC.

The chain carries TRBV9 and TRBJ2-1; 15 bases are a match to TRBD2. Germline V gene lookup returns CDR1 SGDLS and CDR2 YYNGEE. The CDR3 is 18 amino acids. The V segment lost 4 bases and the J segment 0 bases; nucleotides outside the gene matches: 5. CDR3 protein: CASSYSGLAGGSYNEQFF. In nucleotides, the CDR3 is TGTGCCAGCAGCTACTCGGGACTAGCGGGAGGCTCCTACAATGAGCAGTTCTTC.

The V and J genes are TRBV27 and TRBJ1-5; D is unclear. The CDR3 has 13 amino acids. Germline CDR1 is MNHEY and CDR2 is SMNVEV (reference sequence). V was cut by 6 bases and J by 6 bases, with 12 bases left in between. CDR3 region: CASSLGELQPQHF. CDR3 DNA sequence: TGTGCCAGCAGCCTGGGAGAGCTTCAGCCCCAGCATTTT.

V and J are TRBV13 and TRBJ2-2, with TRBD2 matching over 14 bases. The CDR3 is made up of 16 amino acids. Per germline, CDR1 PRHDT and CDR2 FYEKMQ (reference sequence). Losses at the gene ends were 5 bases for V and 5 bases for J; bases not matched to a gene: 4. CDR3 DNA sequence: TGTGCCAGCAGCCCGGGACTAGCGGGAGTTACCGGGGAGCTGTTTTTT. This encodes CASSPGLAGVTGELFF.

This clonotype showed up just a few times. The rearrangement joins TRBV20-1 to TRBJ2-7, with 7 bases lining up with TRBD1. This CDR3 comprises 13 residues. V lost 3 bases to trimming and J lost 6 bases; unmatched junction nucleotides: 8. Germline CDR1 and CDR2: DFQATT and SNEGSKA (reference sequence). The CDR3, as DNA: TGCAGTGCTAGCCGATTCACAGGGGTCGAGCAGTACTTC. Translated: CSASRFTGVEQYF.

This clonotype has more than one count but fewer than ten. As DNA, the CDR3 is TGTGCCAGCAGCGTAGGAGGACTCGTGATGAACACTGAAGCTTTCTTT. Its translation: CASSVGGLVMNTEAFF. This chain links TRBV9 with TRBJ1-1; D not certain. V was pared by 0 bases and J by 0 bases, with 12 bases between. The CDR3 runs 16 residues. The germline CDR1 and CDR2 sequences are SGDLS and YYNGEE.

This chain connects TRBV10-2 to TRBJ2-3; a weak D match, TRBD2 (6 bases). The V end was cut by 0 bases, the J end by 9 bases, with 7 bases between. The germline V gene encodes CDR1 WSHSY and CDR2 SAAADI. The CDR3 has 12 residues. Here the CDR3 reads CASSESAGTQYF. The CDR3 bases are TGCGCCAGCAGTGAGTCCGCGGGGACGCAGTATTTT.